A selection of T cell receptor beta chains follows, all from one sample in a study of T cell responses to AZD1222 COVID-19 vaccine. Repertoires were generated with immunoSEQ multiplex PCR, while TCRdb's copy carries only in-frame clones and drops some. The data show approximately 180,000 clones, around 88% seen once. Sequencing used peripheral blood, obtained on day 0 of AZD1222 vaccination. Every receptor here comes from an adult in good health. CDR3s include the opening cysteine and the closing phenylalanine or tryptophan. A D gene is named only where the DNA matches it firmly. Clone size is shown for a subset of rows, as once, few, many or a class of expanded clone.

D,V,J,size,CDR3,DNA
NA,TRBV5-4,TRBJ1-1,NA,CASSLEGSRMNTEAFF,TGTGCCAGCAGCTTGGAGGGGTCGAGGATGAACACTGAAGCTTTCTTT
NA,TRBV15,TRBJ2-5,NA,CATSRDRYETQYF,TGTGCCACCAGCAGAGATCGATATGAGACCCAGTACTTC
NA,TRBV2,TRBJ1-5,NA,CASSEVGGASNQPQHF,TGTGCCAGCAGTGAAGTTGGGGGCGCGAGCAATCAGCCCCAGCATTTT
TRBD2,TRBV5-8,TRBJ2-7,NA,CASSPLARGGLSGYEQYF,TGTGCCAGCAGTCCCCTGGCGCGGGGGGGTCTTAGTGGCTACGAGCAGTACTTC
NA,TRBV6-5,TRBJ2-1,NA,CAGGGRYNEQFF,TGTGCCGGTGGGGGACGCTACAATGAGCAGTTCTTC
TRBD2,TRBV9,TRBJ2-1,NA,CASSVGPLAGGPYNEQFF,TGTGCCAGCAGCGTAGGACCCTTAGCGGGGGGGCCCTACAATGAGCAGTTCTTC
TRBD1,TRBV30,TRBJ2-2,NA,CAWRVFGTVGELFF,TGTGCCTGGAGGGTCTTTGGGACAGTCGGGGAGCTGTTTTTT
NA,TRBV6-6,TRBJ1-6,NA,CASSPQSSYNSPLHF,TGTGCCAGCAGCCCCCAGAGCTCCTATAATTCACCCCTCCACTTT
NA,TRBV5-5,TRBJ2-7,NA,CASSLEGRGAPYEQYF,TGTGCCAGCAGCTTGGAAGGTCGAGGGGCTCCCTACGAGCAGTACTTC
NA,TRBV28,TRBJ2-7,few,CASSLGHLGGEQYF,TGTGCCAGCAGTTTGGGACACTTGGGTGGGGAGCAGTACTTC
NA,TRBV7-2,TRBJ1-2,NA,CASSPPRNSYGYTF,TGTGCCAGCAGCCCCCCCAGGAATTCCTATGGCTACACCTTC
NA,TRBV4-1,TRBJ2-1,once,CASSLGRGPPFF,TGCGCCAGCAGCCTGGGCCGAGGCCCCCCGTTCTTC
NA,TRBV6-5,TRBJ2-5,NA,CASSYAAGSGQETQYF,TGTGCCAGCAGTTACGCCGCGGGGTCAGGCCAAGAGACCCAGTACTTC
NA,TRBV2,TRBJ2-1,NA,CASRGGTYNEQFF,TGTGCCAGCAGGGGGGGAACATACAATGAGCAGTTCTTC
NA,TRBV7-9,TRBJ1-2,NA,CASSLQGRGYGYTF,TGTGCCAGCAGCTTGCAGGGAAGGGGCTATGGCTACACCTTC
NA,TRBV7-3,TRBJ2-2,NA,CASSLLAGDNTGELFF,TGTGCCAGCAGCTTGCTAGCCGGGGATAACACCGGGGAGCTGTTTTTT
NA,TRBV5-1,TRBJ2-2,few,CASSVGGGELFF,TGCGCCAGCAGCGTAGGTGGAGGGGAGCTGTTTTTT
NA,TRBV5-1,TRBJ1-2,NA,CASSPPGGNYGYTF,TGCGCCAGCAGCCCCCCCGGCGGTAACTATGGCTACACCTTC
TRBD1,TRBV19,TRBJ1-4,NA,CASSRPGQEKLFF,TGTGCCAGTAGTAGACCGGGACAGGAAAAACTGTTTTTT
NA,TRBV7-8,TRBJ2-7,NA,CASSTLEGGFSYEQYF,TGTGCCAGCAGCACTTTAGAAGGGGGGTTCTCCTACGAGCAGTACTTC
NA,TRBV13,TRBJ2-7,NA,CASSLGGFEQYF,TGTGCCAGCAGCTTAGGAGGGTTCGAGCAGTACTTC
NA,TRBV3-1/TRBV3-2,TRBJ2-5,NA,CASSQDWRGQETQYF,TGTGCCAGCAGCCAAGATTGGCGCGGACAAGAGACCCAGTACTTC
NA,TRBV3-1/TRBV3-2,TRBJ2-7,NA,CASSQEEGSYEQYF,TGTGCCAGCAGCCAAGAGGAGGGTTCCTACGAGCAGTACTTC
TRBD2,TRBV7-9,TRBJ2-2,NA,CASSLEVGVSGLNTGELFF,TGTGCCAGCAGCTTAGAGGTTGGGGTTAGCGGGCTGAACACCGGGGAGCTGTTTTTT
NA,TRBV5-1,TRBJ2-7,NA,CASSLGPGDEQYF,TGCGCCAGCAGCTTGGGACCCGGGGACGAGCAGTACTTC
TRBD1,TRBV30,TRBJ2-7,once,CAWSRTGDSDEQYF,TGTGCCTGGAGTAGGACAGGGGATTCCGACGAGCAGTACTTC